This TCR beta chain originates from a study of cytomegalovirus exposure and HLA in healthy donors. Study-wide background: Approximately 200 million T cells yielded some 120 million unique TCR beta sequences in earlier analysis. Study results and caveats: Reports indicated that the classifier achieved high specificity and sensitivity in diagnosing cytomegalovirus status. Association of a missense DCLRE1C variant with TCR beta V- and J-gene trimming was reported in a later analysis.

PCR primers comprised 60 Vbeta and 13 Jbeta primers. As originally analysed: Among the unique TCR beta chains that a later analysis counted, about 81 million in all, roughly 10 million were shared. Assay: immunoSEQ multiplex PCR; the TCRdb copy retains only in-frame clones and omits some. Clone size and the V and J calls come from that table; the DNA yielded D and trimming. The data show 150,000 to 200,000 clones, with roughly an eighth seen just once and approximately 8.4% held by the top ten. Points on this clone: No antigen is known for it.

Germline lookup yields CDR1 SGHRS and CDR2 YFSETQ. This CDR3 is 15 amino acids long. The V and J ends lost 4 bases and 7 bases, in that order; junction bases with no gene match: 9. This receptor was taken from a man aged 45-65 years in good health and CMV-seropositive. The specimen was PBMCs. The chain recombines TRBV5-1 with TRBJ1-5, with 9 bases that match TRBD1. The CDR3 spells CASSPEQGAGQPQHF. The CDR3 nucleotides are TGCGCCAGCAGCCCTGAACAGGGGGCCGGGCAGCCCCAGCATTTT.